This T cell receptor beta chain originates from a study of cytomegalovirus exposure and HLA in healthy donors. Overall study results and limits: Per a prior analysis, the majority of TCR beta V segments were productive roughly 90% or roughly 30% of the time. By HLA locus, TCR association rates varied in a later analysis, with DRB1 showing the most and HLA-C the fewest. Certain sequence variants were highly shared and formed a cluster, and this cluster was likely a sequencing artifact.

V was clipped by 0 bases and J by 4 bases; unmatched bases: 6. The germline V gene has CDR1 SGDLS and CDR2 YYNGEE. CDR3 length equals 15 residues. On this clone: Its antigen is as yet unknown.

With 60 Vbeta and 13 Jbeta primers, the PCR was carried out. Data came from immunoSEQ multiplex PCR; TCRdb stores just in-frame clones and leaves some out. Here the sample spans some 120,000 clones, around three quarters being singletons. Healthy individuals who donated bone marrow served as the donors. The receptor's source is a human donor in good health. The sample consisted of PBMCs. The V call is TRBV9, the J call TRBJ1-1, with 7 nucleotides matching TRBD1. The DNA for the CDR3 is TGTGCCAGCAGCGTAGAAGTCCAGGGGGTCACTGAAGCTTTCTTT. Translation gives CASSVEVQGVTEAFF.